The clone carrying this T cell receptor beta chain has just a few counts. The antigen remains unidentified. The source of the sample is a study of cytotoxic CD8 clonotypes in ibrutinib-treated CLL. The germline gives CDR1 MNHEY, CDR2 SMNVEV (reference sequence). This CDR3 region has 16 residues. J gave up 8 bases and V 0 bases, and 10 bases lay outside the gene matches. Notes on the study in general: Sustained-remission and progressing patients had different sampling times. The study found clonality rose at ibrutinib response, then fell toward baseline at progression.

From cryopreserved PBMCs came around 2 micrograms of genomic DNA used for TCR beta libraries. Investigators sought sequencing depths of between 1 in 200,000 and 1 in 1 million T cells. Libraries were prepared by immunoSEQ multiplex PCR; TCRdb keeps only in-frame clonotypes and omits some of them. This table has 150,000 to 200,000 clones, approximately 91% appearing once. The sample consisted of PBMCs, taken at disease progression, from a patient treated with ibrutinib. The receptor comes from a human donor with chronic lymphocytic leukemia. The genes are TRBV27 and TRBJ1-1; 9 nucleotides line up with TRBD1. The CDR3 nucleotides read TGTGCCAGCAGTTTATCGGGACAGGGCTTTCAGAGCGAAGCTTTCTTT. Protein sequence: CASSLSGQGFQSEAFF.